The source of this TCR beta chain is a study of Tregs in tolerant kidney transplant recipients. Looking at the study overall: Antibodies separated recipient from donor cells. Whole-study findings and limits: The small number of patients limits these findings pending further validation. Tregs expanded with activated donor B cells seemed most donor-specific.

V was cut by 1 base and J by 5 bases, with 5 bases left in between. This CDR3 is built from 12 residues. The germline V gene has CDR1 SGHTA and CDR2 FQGNSA. Sequenced by immunoSEQ multiplex PCR; TCRdb stores in-frame clones only, minus some. Of 1,600 or so clones listed, under 60% are singletons. A word on this clone: Its specificity is not known.

The chain links TRBV7-2 to TRBJ2-5; D ambiguous. Input material: Tregs from blood cultured with allogeneic cells. The source is a human donor in good health. CDR3 in amino acids: CASSLVRETQYF. The DNA of the CDR3 is TGTGCCAGCAGCTTAGTGCGGGAGACCCAGTACTTC. Based on the CDR3 plus reference TRBV7-2 and TRBJ2-5, the full variable domain is GAGVSQSPSNKVTEKGKDVELRCDPISGHTALYWYRQSLGQGLEFLIYFQGNSAPDKSGLPSDRFSAERTGGSVSTLTIQRTQQEDSAVYLCASSLVRETQYFGPGTRLLVL.